Presented here are 14 T cell receptor beta chains from one specimen sequenced in a study of cytomegalovirus exposure and HLA in healthy donors. PCR was performed using 60 Vbeta and 13 Jbeta primers. Clones were sequenced by immunoSEQ multiplex PCR, and TCRdb holds only the in-frame ones, with some missing. In the table there are roughly 120,000 clones, 79% of which are singletons. Source material: PBMCs. The receptors stem from a man in his thirties or forties in good health and CMV-seropositive.

This chain joins TRBV11-3 and TRBJ2-1; 8 bases map to TRBD1. Germline assignment: CDR1 SGHNT and CDR2 YENEEA. The V segment lost 5 bases and the J segment 4 bases; nucleotides outside the gene matches: 7. The CDR3 contains 15 residues. CDR3 residues: CASSPRGQTYNEQFF. In DNA form, the CDR3 reads TGTGCCAGCAGCCCCAGGGGGCAAACTTACAATGAGCAGTTCTTC.

V is TRBV7-2 and J is TRBJ1-5; D is ambiguous. V was cut by 5 bases and J by 5 bases, with 13 bases left in between. Germline V CDR1 and CDR2: SGHTA, FQGNSA. The CDR3 length is 14 residues. CDR3 region: CASSQVTADQPQHF. The CDR3 coding sequence is TGTGCCAGCAGCCAAGTCACAGCGGATCAGCCCCAGCATTTT.

This clone was recorded a few times. The chain uses TRBV25-1 and TRBJ1-1; perhaps TRBD1 as D (5 bases). Germline V lookup: CDR1 MGHDK, CDR2 SYGVNS. There are 13 residues in the CDR3. The germline V and J ends were trimmed by 5 bases and 5 bases, with 12 bases remaining between them. Here the CDR3 reads CASSTPGGTEAFF. CDR3 nucleotide sequence: TGTGCCAGCAGTACACCGGGGGGAACTGAAGCTTTCTTT. The variable domain in full, with the rest retrieved from reference TRBV25-1 and TRBJ1-1, is EADIYQTPRYLVIGTGKKITLECSQTMGHDKMYWYQQDPGMELHLIHYSYGVNSTEKGDLSSESTVSRIRTEHFPLTLESARPSHTSQYLCASSTPGGTEAFFGQGTRLTVV.

This chain links TRBV2 with TRBJ1-5; 9 bases map to TRBD1. Germline trimming cut 7 bases from V and 8 bases from J; bases unmatched to any gene: 9. Germline CDR1 reads SNHLY; CDR2 reads FYNNEI. The CDR3 loop spans 14 amino acids. The CDR3 DNA is TGTGCCAGCACCAGCGGGACAGGGACAAAGCCCCAGCATTTT. The encoded protein is CASTSGTGTKPQHF.

The chain has TRBV19 and TRBJ1-5; D is ambiguous. CDR3 size: 14 residues. Germline-derived CDR1 and CDR2 are LNHDA and SQIVND (reference sequence). The germline V and J ends were trimmed by 7 bases and 3 bases, with 13 bases remaining between them. CDR3 coding DNA: TGTGCCAGTACTATGCGGGCCCCCAATCAGCCCCAGCATTTT. It encodes CASTMRAPNQPQHF.

The CDR3 DNA is TGTGCCAGCAGCTCGGCCCCTAGCGGTTACCAAGAGACCCAGTACTTC. The encoded protein is CASSSAPSGYQETQYF. The chain combines TRBV7-3 with TRBJ2-5; 7 bases line up with TRBD2. The germline CDR1 and CDR2 sequences are SGHTA and FQGTGA. The CDR3 spans 16 residues. V shed 4 bases and J 0 bases; nucleotides not matched to a gene: 8.

This clone has a handful of counts. The V and J genes are TRBV7-2 and TRBJ2-7; 7 bases map to TRBD2. V was clipped by 0 bases and J by 3 bases; unmatched bases: 5. The CDR3 consists of 15 residues. Germline CDR1 SGHTA, CDR2 FQGNSA. The CDR3 loop reads CASSLASGVVYEQYF. The CDR3, as DNA: TGTGCCAGCAGCTTAGCCAGCGGGGTTGTCTACGAGCAGTACTTC.

The CDR3 reads CASSWDSSYEQYF. The CDR3 nucleotides are TGTGCCAGCAGCTGGGACAGCTCCTACGAGCAGTACTTC. The chain uses TRBV11-2 and TRBJ2-5, with 7 nucleotides matching TRBD1. Matching the DNA end better, TRBJ2-7 makes the J call doubtful. CDR1 and CDR2 (germline): SGHAT, FQNNGV. The CDR3 is 13 amino acids.

Turning to this clone: Germline and junction disagree at one end, which may indicate a read error. The rearrangement joins TRBV5-5 to TRBJ2-1, with 7 bases that match TRBD2. This CDR3 region has 16 residues. The germline CDR1 and CDR2 sequences are SGHKS and YYEKEE (reference sequence). CDR3 bases: TGTGCCAGCTGCTTTATAAGCGGGGCTGCCCCCAGTGAGCAGTTCTTC. This translates into CASCFISGAAPSEQFF.

The chain links TRBV20-1 to TRBJ1-5; D is possibly TRBD1 (5 bases). CDR1 is DFQATT, CDR2 SNEGSKA, per germline (reference sequence). The CDR3 extends over 10 amino acids. The V end was cut by 6 bases, the J end by 6 bases, with 6 bases between. The CDR3 reads CSAQGQPQHF. CDR3 in DNA: TGCAGTGCCCAGGGTCAGCCCCAGCATTTT.

The chain joins TRBV28 to TRBJ1-2; D gene ambiguous. The CDR3 loop spans 14 amino acids. The ends were cut back, 2 bases at V and 4 bases at J, with 11 bases in the middle. CDR1 is MDHEN, CDR2 SYDVKM, per germline. In DNA form, the CDR3 reads TGTGCCAGCAGTTTACAATTCGGGAGCTATGGCTACACCTTC. Translating gives CASSLQFGSYGYTF.

This rearrangement joins TRBV7-3 to TRBJ2-1, with 11 nucleotides matching TRBD2. V lost 2 bases, J lost 7 bases, and 4 bases stayed unmatched. Germline V gives CDR1 SGHTA, CDR2 FQGTGA. The CDR3 runs to 15 residues. CDR3 residues: CASSLVAGGPNEQFF. The CDR3 bases are TGTGCCAGCAGCTTAGTAGCGGGAGGGCCTAATGAGCAGTTCTTC.

Here the CDR3 DNA reads TGTGCCAGCAGCTTCAGGACTAGCGGGAGGACCTACAATGAGCAGTTCTTC. Residues: CASSFRTSGRTYNEQFF. This chain connects TRBV13 to TRBJ2-1, with 14 bases identical to TRBD2. This CDR3 has 17 residues. The germline gives CDR1 PRHDT, CDR2 FYEKMQ (reference sequence). The ends lost 3 bases at V and 2 bases at J; junction bases unmatched: 3.

This chain links TRBV7-3 with TRBJ1-1, with D possibly matching TRBD1 (6 bases). Germline CDR1 and CDR2: SGHTA and FQGTGA. Trimming took off 3 bases at V and 0 bases at J, with 17 bases between the two ends. This CDR3 has 17 residues. DNA for the CDR3: TGTGCCAGCAGCTTCCTTGGGGGCAGGGGAATGAACACTGAAGCTTTCTTT. Protein sequence: CASSFLGGRGMNTEAFF.